The text below deals with one TCR beta chain. Its target is not known. RNA transcripts provided the source from which TCR beta CDR3 regions were amplified. First-round RT-PCR of the TCR CDR3 relied on the HTBI primer set. TCRdb re-called the multiplex PCR reads through MiXCR, storing one row per CDR3 protein. Here the sample spans roughly 560,000 distinct CDR3 sequences, over 12% being singletons. This record comes from a study of T cells in Graves' hyperthyroidism and ophthalmopathy. Whole-study findings and limits: Peripheral blood also featured most of the thyroid clonotypes expanded above 0.001. Progression to ophthalmopathy was predicted a median of roughly 6.5 months early.

Exclusions: uncontrolled infection, other autoimmune disease, pregnancy, lactation. Diagnoses rested on clinical symptoms, serum thyroxine and TRAb, thyroid ultrasound and orbital computed tomography. Looked up from germline, CDR1 is DFQATT and CDR2 is SNEGSKA (reference sequence). The CDR3 consists of 13 residues. With V trimmed by 8 bases and J by 5 bases, 9 bases remained unmatched. The gene calls are TRBV20-1 and TRBJ1-1; 9 positions agree with TRBD1. This TCR was recovered from a woman aged 35 to 49 with Graves' ophthalmopathy. Specimen: blood. CDR3 in amino acids: CSTETGGRTEAFF. The CDR3 DNA is TGCAGTACTGAGACAGGGGGAAGAACTGAAGCTTTCTTT.